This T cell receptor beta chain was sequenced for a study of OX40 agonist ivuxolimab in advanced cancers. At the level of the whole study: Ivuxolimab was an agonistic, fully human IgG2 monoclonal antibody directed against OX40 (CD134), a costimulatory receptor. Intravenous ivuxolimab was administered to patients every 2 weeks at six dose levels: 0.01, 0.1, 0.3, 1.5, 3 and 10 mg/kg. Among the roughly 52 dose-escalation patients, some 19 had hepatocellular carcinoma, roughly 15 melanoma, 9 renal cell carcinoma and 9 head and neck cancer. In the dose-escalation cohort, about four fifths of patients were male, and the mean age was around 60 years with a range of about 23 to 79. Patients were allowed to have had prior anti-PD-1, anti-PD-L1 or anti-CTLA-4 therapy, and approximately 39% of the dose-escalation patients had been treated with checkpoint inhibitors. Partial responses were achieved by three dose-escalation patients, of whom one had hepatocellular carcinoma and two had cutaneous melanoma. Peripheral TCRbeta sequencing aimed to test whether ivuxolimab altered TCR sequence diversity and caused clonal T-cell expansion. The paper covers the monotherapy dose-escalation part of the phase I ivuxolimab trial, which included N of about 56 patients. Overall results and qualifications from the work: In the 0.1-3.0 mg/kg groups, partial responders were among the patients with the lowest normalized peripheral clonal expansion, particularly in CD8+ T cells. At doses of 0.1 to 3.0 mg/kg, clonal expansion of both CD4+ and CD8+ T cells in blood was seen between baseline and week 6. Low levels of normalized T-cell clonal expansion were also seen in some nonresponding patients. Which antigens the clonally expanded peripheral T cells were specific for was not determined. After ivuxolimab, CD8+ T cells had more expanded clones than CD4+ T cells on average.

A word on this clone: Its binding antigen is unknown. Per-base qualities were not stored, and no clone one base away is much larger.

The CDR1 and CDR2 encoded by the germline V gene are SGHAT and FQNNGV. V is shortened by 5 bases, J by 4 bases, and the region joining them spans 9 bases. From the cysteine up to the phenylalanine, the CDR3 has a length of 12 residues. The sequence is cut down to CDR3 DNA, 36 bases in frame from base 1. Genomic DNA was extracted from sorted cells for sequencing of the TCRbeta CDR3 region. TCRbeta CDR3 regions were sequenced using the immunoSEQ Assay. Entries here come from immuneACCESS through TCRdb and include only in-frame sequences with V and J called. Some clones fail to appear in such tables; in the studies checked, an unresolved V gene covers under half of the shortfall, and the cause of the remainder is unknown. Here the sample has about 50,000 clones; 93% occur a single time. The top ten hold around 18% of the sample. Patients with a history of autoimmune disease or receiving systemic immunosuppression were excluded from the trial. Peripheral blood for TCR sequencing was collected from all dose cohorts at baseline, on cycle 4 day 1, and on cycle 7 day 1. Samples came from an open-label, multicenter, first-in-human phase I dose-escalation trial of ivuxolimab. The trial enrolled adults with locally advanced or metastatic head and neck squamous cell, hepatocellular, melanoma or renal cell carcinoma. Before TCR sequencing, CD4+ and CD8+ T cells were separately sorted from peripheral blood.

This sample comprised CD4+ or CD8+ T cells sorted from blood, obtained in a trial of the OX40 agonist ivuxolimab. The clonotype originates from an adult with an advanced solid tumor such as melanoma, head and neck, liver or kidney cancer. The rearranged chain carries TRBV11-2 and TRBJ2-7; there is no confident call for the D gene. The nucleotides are TGTGCCAGCAGCCGGGTCACTTACGAGCAGTACTTC. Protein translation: CASSRVTYEQYF.